A selection of T cell receptor beta chains follows, all from one sample in a study of T cell responses to AZD1222 COVID-19 vaccine. TCRdb's copy holds only in-frame clones and misses some; the assay was immunoSEQ multiplex PCR. Among 130,000 or so clones, less than 95% were seen once, and the ten largest hold about 7.5%. Here the sequenced sample was peripheral blood, taken 28 days after the second dose of the MenACWY control vaccine. The receptors stem from an adult who received the MenACWY meningococcal vaccine as a control. CDR3s include the opening cysteine and the closing phenylalanine or tryptophan. A D gene is named only where the DNA matches it firmly. Clone size, where shown, is once, few, many, or a class for clones that have expanded.

DNA: TGCGCCAGCAGCTCGACAGGTGCGAGTAATGAAAAACTGTTTTTT; CDR3: CASSSTGASNEKLFF; J: TRBJ1-4; size: .; D: .; V: TRBV5-1
DNA: TGTGCCAGCAGTTCGACTAGGGAGACCCAGTACTTC; CDR3: CASSSTRETQYF; J: TRBJ2-5; size: .; D: .; V: TRBV28
DNA: TGTGCCAGCAGTGGGTCGACGCTAGGGTACTACGAGCAGTACTTC; CDR3: CASSGSTLGYYEQYF; J: TRBJ2-7; size: .; D: .; V: TRBV6-2/TRBV6-3
DNA: TGTGCCAGCAGCCTAGCTGGGGTGACAGATACGCAGTATTTT; CDR3: CASSLAGVTDTQYF; J: TRBJ2-3; size: .; D: .; V: TRBV27
DNA: TGTGCCACCAGCCTAGAAGTTAATTCACCCCTCCACTTT; CDR3: CATSLEVNSPLHF; J: TRBJ1-6; size: .; D: .; V: TRBV15
DNA: TGTGCCAGCACTCGGGGGACGAACACCGGGGAGCTGTTTTTT; CDR3: CASTRGTNTGELFF; J: TRBJ2-2; size: few; D: .; V: TRBV25-1
DNA: TGCAGCGTTGGAGGGCCCACCGGGGAGCTGTTTTTT; CDR3: CSVGGPTGELFF; J: TRBJ2-2; size: .; D: .; V: TRBV29-1
DNA: TGCGCCAGCAGTGAGGCCCCGACAGGGTCCTACCTATATAGCAATCAGCCCCAGCATTTT; CDR3: CASSEAPTGSYLYSNQPQHF; J: TRBJ1-5; size: .; D: TRBD1; V: TRBV10-1
DNA: TGTGCCAGCAGCCAAGAGGGCAGAGCCTCCTATAATTCACCCCTCCACTTT; CDR3: CASSQEGRASYNSPLHF; J: TRBJ1-6; size: .; D: .; V: TRBV14
DNA: TGTGCCAGTAGTGCGACCGGGACAGACAGAAATGGCTACACCTTC; CDR3: CASSATGTDRNGYTF; J: TRBJ1-2; size: .; D: TRBD1; V: TRBV19
DNA: TGTGCCAGCAGTTTCCCAGCCCGCACAGATACGCAGTATTTT; CDR3: CASSFPARTDTQYF; J: TRBJ2-3; size: .; D: .; V: TRBV28
DNA: TGTGCCAGCAGCTACGGGGAGACCCAGTACTTC; CDR3: CASSYGETQYF; J: TRBJ2-5; size: .; D: .; V: TRBV2
DNA: TGTGCCAGCAGCCAAGCCCAACCGGGACAGGGGGCGGCCCACGAGCAGTACTTC; CDR3: CASSQAQPGQGAAHEQYF; J: TRBJ2-7; size: once; D: TRBD1; V: TRBV4-2
DNA: TGTGCCAGCGGCCCGGCTAGCGGCTCCTACAATGAGCAGTTCTTC; CDR3: CASGPASGSYNEQFF; J: TRBJ2-1; size: .; D: TRBD2; V: TRBV28
DNA: TGTGCCAGCAGCCGACTAGCGGGTCCCTACGAGCAGTACTTC; CDR3: CASSRLAGPYEQYF; J: TRBJ2-7; size: .; D: TRBD2; V: TRBV7-8
DNA: TGTGCCAGCAGTCCGAACCGGAGGAGGGCCACTGAAGCTTTCTTT; CDR3: CASSPNRRRATEAFF; J: TRBJ1-1; size: .; D: .; V: TRBV28
DNA: TGCAGCGCAGGACAGGGGATGGGCTACGAGCAGTACTTC; CDR3: CSAGQGMGYEQYF; J: TRBJ2-7; size: .; D: TRBD1; V: TRBV29-1
DNA: TGTGCCAGCAGTCCTCCAACCGGGACAGGGTCCACTGAAGCTTTCTTT; CDR3: CASSPPTGTGSTEAFF; J: TRBJ1-1; size: .; D: TRBD1; V: TRBV28
DNA: TGTGCCAGCAGTGAGGCTGGGGATGGCTACACCTTC; CDR3: CASSEAGDGYTF; J: TRBJ1-2; size: .; D: .; V: TRBV6-1
DNA: TGTGCCACCAGCAGAGACAGGGGCAATCAGCCCCAGCATTTT; CDR3: CATSRDRGNQPQHF; J: TRBJ1-5; size: .; D: .; V: TRBV15
DNA: TGTGCCAGCAGTTTAGAGGCGGGGGGGCCCTACGAGCAGTACTTC; CDR3: CASSLEAGGPYEQYF; J: TRBJ2-7; size: .; D: TRBD2; V: TRBV6-4
DNA: TGCGCCAGCAGCTTGGAAACAGGGGGCTCGGGCTATAATTCACCCCTCCACTTT; CDR3: CASSLETGGSGYNSPLHF; J: TRBJ1-6; size: .; D: TRBD1; V: TRBV5-1
DNA: TGTGCCAGCAGCATTACGACACCTTCCACCGGGGAGCTGTTTTTT; CDR3: CASSITTPSTGELFF; J: TRBJ2-2; size: .; D: .; V: TRBV2
DNA: TGTGCCAGCAGTGAAGGGCCTCTAGGCACCGGGGAGCTGTTTTTT; CDR3: CASSEGPLGTGELFF; J: TRBJ2-2; size: few; D: .; V: TRBV2
DNA: TGCAGCGTCGACGTCGGGGGAGGGCAGTACTTC; CDR3: CSVDVGGGQYF; J: TRBJ2-7; size: .; D: .; V: TRBV29-1
DNA: TGTGCCAGCTCGGGACAGGGAAAGGCTGGCTACACCTTC; CDR3: CASSGQGKAGYTF; J: TRBJ1-2; size: .; D: TRBD1; V: TRBV7-9
DNA: TGCGCCAGCAGCCCGGGTGGGGCAGTAAGATCGGACCTCCACTTT; CDR3: CASSPGGAVRSDLHF; J: TRBJ1-6; size: .; D: .; V: TRBV4-3
DNA: TGTGCCAGCAGCAGGACAGGGGCCAGCTCTGGAAACACCATATATTTT; CDR3: CASSRTGASSGNTIYF; J: TRBJ1-3; size: .; D: TRBD1; V: TRBV27
DNA: TGTGCCACCAGCAGAGATCGACGGGGTCGACATTCACCCCTCCACTTT; CDR3: CATSRDRRGRHSPLHF; J: TRBJ1-6; size: .; D: .; V: TRBV15
DNA: TGTGCCAGCAGTTTGCCGCTAACGGGGCAGGGGTTGGGCACTGAAGCTTTCTTT; CDR3: CASSLPLTGQGLGTEAFF; J: TRBJ1-1; size: .; D: .; V: TRBV28
DNA: TGTGCCAGCAGTTACCTCGGACAGGCGTACCAAGAGACCCAGTACTTC; CDR3: CASSYLGQAYQETQYF; J: TRBJ2-5; size: .; D: TRBD1; V: TRBV6-5
DNA: TGCGCCAGCAGCTCCGGACAGGGGGCTGTCCGCCCTAGCTACACCTTC; CDR3: CASSSGQGAVRPSYTF; J: TRBJ1-2; size: .; D: TRBD1; V: TRBV5-1
DNA: TGTGCCAGCTCACCACTACAGAACACTGAAGCTTTCTTT; CDR3: CASSPLQNTEAFF; J: TRBJ1-1; size: .; D: .; V: TRBV18
DNA: TGTGCCAGCAGCCGTCACGATTCAACTAATGAAAAACTGTTTTTT; CDR3: CASSRHDSTNEKLFF; J: TRBJ1-4; size: .; D: .; V: TRBV3-1/TRBV3-2
DNA: TGTGCCTCGGGTGGGGGGCTCTCCTACAATGAGCAGTTCTTC; CDR3: CASGGGLSYNEQFF; J: TRBJ2-1; size: .; D: .; V: TRBV6-5
DNA: TGTGCCAGCAGTGTACTAAAAAACACTGAAGCTTTCTTT; CDR3: CASSVLKNTEAFF; J: TRBJ1-1; size: .; D: .; V: TRBV25-1
DNA: TGTGCCAGCAGGACTTATCAGGCCGAGAAGGATGGAAACACCATATATTTT; CDR3: CASRTYQAEKDGNTIYF; J: TRBJ1-3; size: .; D: .; V: TRBV11-2
DNA: TGTGCCAGTATATCAACCAAGGGCGGGGGTTCCTATGGCTACACCTTC; CDR3: CASISTKGGGSYGYTF; J: TRBJ1-2; size: .; D: .; V: TRBV19
DNA: TGTGCCAGCACCCCGGGACAGAGTCAAGAGGATGAAAAACTGTTTTTT; CDR3: CASTPGQSQEDEKLFF; J: TRBJ1-4; size: once; D: TRBD1; V: TRBV6-4
DNA: TGTGCCAGCAGTTTTAATGGGACAGGGTACAATGAAAAACTGTTTTTT; CDR3: CASSFNGTGYNEKLFF; J: TRBJ1-4; size: .; D: TRBD1; V: TRBV27
DNA: TGTGCCAGCAGCGTAGTCACCGGCGGGGGGTCTGAGCAGTTCTTC; CDR3: CASSVVTGGGSEQFF; J: TRBJ2-1; size: once; D: TRBD2; V: TRBV9
DNA: TGTGCCAGCAGTTTAACAGGGGGGAACTATGGCTACACCTTC; CDR3: CASSLTGGNYGYTF; J: TRBJ1-2; size: .; D: TRBD1; V: TRBV28
DNA: TGTGCCAGCAGCCCAGGGACAGGGGCTGGAAACACCATATATTTT; CDR3: CASSPGTGAGNTIYF; J: TRBJ1-3; size: .; D: TRBD1; V: TRBV5-5
DNA: TGCGCCAGCAGCTTGGGGGCTAGCGGGAGGGCCAACAATGAGCAGTTCTTC; CDR3: CASSLGASGRANNEQFF; J: TRBJ2-1; size: .; D: TRBD2; V: TRBV5-1
DNA: TGTGCCAGCAGTTTGAGGAACACTGAAGCTTTCTTT; CDR3: CASSLRNTEAFF; J: TRBJ1-1; size: .; D: .; V: TRBV28
DNA: TGTGCCAGCTCACCAAGTTTCCAAGAGACCCAGTACTTC; CDR3: CASSPSFQETQYF; J: TRBJ2-5; size: once; D: .; V: TRBV18
DNA: TGTGCCAGCAGCGGAATGGGGACTAGCGGGGCGGATACGCAGTATTTT; CDR3: CASSGMGTSGADTQYF; J: TRBJ2-3; size: .; D: TRBD2; V: TRBV7-2
DNA: TGTGCCAGCAGGACTGAGGGGGCTGGGGCCAACGTCCTGACTTTC; CDR3: CASRTEGAGANVLTF; J: TRBJ2-6; size: .; D: .; V: TRBV2
DNA: TGTGCCAGCTCCTGGGGGACCGGGGAGCTGTTTTTT; CDR3: CASSWGTGELFF; J: TRBJ2-2; size: .; D: .; V: TRBV7-8
DNA: TGTGCCAGCAGCTTAGGCGTGGGGGACACTGAAGCTTTCTTT; CDR3: CASSLGVGDTEAFF; J: TRBJ1-1; size: .; D: .; V: TRBV7-2
DNA: TGCGCCAGCAGGATAGTTAGCTCCTACAATGAGCAGTTCTTC; CDR3: CASRIVSSYNEQFF; J: TRBJ2-1; size: .; D: .; V: TRBV5-1